Given below is one TCR beta chain in context. This sample was included in a study of blood T cell repertoires in COVID-19. Study-level background: Italy, Spain and the United States were the sources of the convalescent and acute COVID-19 samples.

Only in-frame clones appear in the TCRdb table, and some are missing; sequencing was by immunoSEQ multiplex PCR. The sample shows 85,000 to 95,000 clones, roughly 89% of them seen only once. This CDR3 has 14 amino acids. V gave up 3 bases and J gave up 4 bases, with 11 bases separating them. CDR1 is SGDLS, CDR2 YYNGEE, per germline. Specimen: peripheral blood. The sequence was collected from a woman over 75 with active COVID-19. The chain joins TRBV9 to TRBJ1-3, with D unclear. The CDR3 region is CASSAGIWGNTIYF. CDR3 nucleotide sequence: TGTGCCAGCAGCGCCGGGATTTGGGGAAACACCATATATTTT. The whole variable domain, filled in from reference TRBV9 and TRBJ1-3, reads DSGVTQTPKHLITATGQRVTLRCSPRSGDLSVYWYQQSLDQGLQFLIQYYNGEERAKGNILERFSAQQFPDLHSELNLSSLELGDSALYFCASSAGIWGNTIYFGEGSWLTVV.